Each of the 9 T cell receptor beta chains below was sequenced from the same sample in a study of human T cells and chemical hapten exposure. Indicated time point: patch test 2, 6 weeks after DPC sensitization. The treatment is: therapeutic diphenylcyclopropenone sensitization with weekly scalp DPC. TCRdb re-analysed the RACE reads in MiXCR, keeping a single row per CDR3 protein. The sample yields over 130,000 distinct CDR3 sequences, 10% to 15% seen once. The sample was whole blood, taken in connection with sensitization to the hapten diphenylcyclopropenone (DPC). These receptors all stem from a woman aged 45-65 years with alopecia areata. Some clones in this sample may be carry-over from other donors' samples.

CDR3 amino acids: CSAQGANQPQHF. The CDR3, as DNA: TGCAGCGCACAGGGTGCCAATCAGCCCCAGCATTTT. The chain couples TRBV29-1 to TRBJ1-5, with D maybe TRBD1 (6 bases). CDR3 length: 12 residues. Trimming cost V 7 bases and J 3 bases, with 10 bases left between them. Germline values: CDR1 SQVTM, CDR2 ANQGSEA.

This clonotype has more than one count but fewer than ten. V gene TRBV7-2 combines with J gene TRBJ2-1, with 16 bases that match TRBD2. Germline V gene sequence: CDR1 SGHTA, CDR2 FQGNSA. The junction had 7 bases not matched to a gene; V was cut back by 5 bases and J by 9 bases. The CDR3 length is 16 residues. In DNA, the CDR3 is TGTGCCAGCAGCAGGGGACTAGCGGGAGGGAGTGGTGAGCAGTTCTTC. Encoded protein: CASSRGLAGGSGEQFF.

This clonotype was counted many times. The rearrangement uses TRBV11-3 and TRBJ2-1; tentatively, D is TRBD1 (6 bases). Looked up from germline, CDR1 is SGHNT and CDR2 is YENEEA. V was pared by 5 bases and J by 9 bases, with 14 bases between. This CDR3 comprises 13 residues. CDR3 bases: TGTGCCAGCAGCCCCGGGACATCAGCTGAGCAGTTCTTC. Translating gives CASSPGTSAEQFF.

Many counts were recorded for this clonotype. V usage is TRBV7-2 and J usage is TRBJ2-2; the match to TRBD1 covers 7 bases. The V gene's germline CDR1 is SGHTA and CDR2 FQGNSA. The length of the CDR3 is 15 residues. V shed 5 bases and J 4 bases; nucleotides not matched to a gene: 7. The CDR3 DNA is TGTGCCAGCAGCCCCGGACAGGCGATCACCGGGGAGCTGTTTTTT. Its protein product is CASSPGQAITGELFF.

The chain employs TRBV29-1 and TRBJ2-5, with D perhaps matching TRBD1 (7 bases). The CDR3 spans 15 residues. CDR1 and CDR2 from the germline V gene are SQVTM and ANQGSEA. The germline V and J ends were trimmed by 6 bases and 5 bases, with 22 bases remaining between them. CDR3 sequence reads: CSVEGAAPRGETQYF. The CDR3 bases are TGCAGCGTGGAGGGGGCGGCTCCCAGAGGGGAGACCCAGTACTTC. The whole variable domain, remainder taken from reference TRBV29-1 and TRBJ2-5, is SAVISQKPSRDICQRGTSLTIQCQVDSQVTMMFWYRQQPGQSLTLIATANQGSEATYESGFVIDKFPISRPNLTFSTLTVSNMSPEDSSIYLCSVEGAAPRGETQYFGPGTRLLVL.

This chain connects TRBV12-3 or TRBV12-4 to TRBJ1-2; D remains unclear. The V end was cut by 6 bases, the J end by 2 bases, with 19 bases between. The CDR3 is 16 amino acids. CDR3 coding DNA: TGTGCCAGCAGCCCAACCCTGTGGCCGAGGAACTATGGCTACACCTTC. It translates to CASSPTLWPRNYGYTF.

This clonotype was seen more than once but under ten times. The chain employs TRBV11-2 and TRBJ2-3; a weak D match, TRBD2 (5 bases). CDR3 length: 15 amino acids. Germline lookup yields CDR1 SGHAT and CDR2 FQNNGV. Trimming pared 1 base from V and 4 bases from J, leaving 12 bases between. The CDR3 coding sequence is TGTGCCAGCAGCTTAGGTGCCGGGGTGGCAGATACGCAGTATTTT. This codes for CASSLGAGVADTQYF.

This chain uses TRBV7-3 with TRBJ2-2, with 7 bases aligning to TRBD2. Germline CDR1 and CDR2: SGHTA and FQGTGA. The CDR3 spans 15 residues. V gave up 2 bases and J gave up 6 bases; unmatched junction bases: 6. As DNA, the CDR3 is TGTGCCAGCAGCTTATGGTCACTAGCGTCCGGGGAGCTGTTTTTT. Its translation: CASSLWSLASGELFF.

This clonotype was picked up many times. The V call is TRBV12-3 or TRBV12-4, the J call TRBJ1-1; D not resolved. The germline V and J ends were trimmed by 2 bases and 0 bases, with 4 bases remaining between them. The CDR3 runs 13 residues. CDR3 protein: CASSLQMNTEAFF. As DNA, the CDR3 is TGTGCCAGCAGTTTACAGATGAACACTGAAGCTTTCTTT.